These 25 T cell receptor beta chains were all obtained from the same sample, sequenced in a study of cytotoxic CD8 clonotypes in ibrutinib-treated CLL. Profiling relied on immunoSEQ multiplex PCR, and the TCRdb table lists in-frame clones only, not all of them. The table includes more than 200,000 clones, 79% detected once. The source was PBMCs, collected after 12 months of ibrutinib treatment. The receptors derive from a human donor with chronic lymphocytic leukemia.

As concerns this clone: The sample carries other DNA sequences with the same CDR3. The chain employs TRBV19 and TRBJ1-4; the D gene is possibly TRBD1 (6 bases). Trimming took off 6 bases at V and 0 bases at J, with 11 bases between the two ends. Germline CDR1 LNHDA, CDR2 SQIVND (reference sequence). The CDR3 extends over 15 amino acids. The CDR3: CASSLRTATNEKLFF. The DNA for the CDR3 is TGTGCCAGTAGCCTTAGGACAGCAACTAATGAAAAACTGTTTTTT. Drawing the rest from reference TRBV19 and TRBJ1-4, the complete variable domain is DGGITQSPKYLFRKEGQNVTLSCEQNLNHDAMYWYRQDPGQGLRLIYYSQIVNDFQKGDIAEGYSVSREKKESFPLTVTSAQKNPTAFYLCASSLRTATNEKLFFGSGTQLSVL.

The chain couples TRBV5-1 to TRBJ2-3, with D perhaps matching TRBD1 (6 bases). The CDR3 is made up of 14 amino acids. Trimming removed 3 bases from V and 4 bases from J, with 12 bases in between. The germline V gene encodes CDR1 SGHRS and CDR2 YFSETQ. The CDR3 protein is CASSSDSSADTQYF. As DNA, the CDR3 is TGCGCCAGCAGCTCGGACAGTTCTGCAGATACGCAGTATTTT.

The DNA for the CDR3 is TGTGCCAGCAGCCAAAGCGGGTTCTACAATGAGCAGTTCTTC. Translated, it gives CASSQSGFYNEQFF. The chain recombines TRBV4-2 with TRBJ2-1; weak D call: TRBD2 (6 bases). Germline V gene sequence: CDR1 LGHNA, CDR2 YNFKEQ. V gave up 2 bases and J gave up 3 bases, with 8 bases separating them. The CDR3 sequence is 14 residues long.

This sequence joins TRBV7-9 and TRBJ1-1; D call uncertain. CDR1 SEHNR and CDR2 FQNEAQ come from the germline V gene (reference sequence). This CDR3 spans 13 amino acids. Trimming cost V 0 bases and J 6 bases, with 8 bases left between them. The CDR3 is CASSLARPAEAFF. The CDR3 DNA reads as TGTGCCAGCAGCTTAGCGCGGCCAGCTGAAGCTTTCTTT.

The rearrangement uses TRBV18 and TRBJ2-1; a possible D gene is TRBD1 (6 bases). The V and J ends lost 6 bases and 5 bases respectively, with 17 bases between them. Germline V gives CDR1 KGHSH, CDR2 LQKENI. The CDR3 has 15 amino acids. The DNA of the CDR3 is TGTGCCAGCTCTCAATCCGGGACACCGAACAATGAGCAGTTCTTC. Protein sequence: CASSQSGTPNNEQFF. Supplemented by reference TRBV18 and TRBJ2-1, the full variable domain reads NAGVMQNPRHLVRRRGQEARLRCSPMKGHSHVYWYRQLPEEGLKFMVYLQKENIIDESGMPKERFSAEFPKEGPSILRIQQVVRGDSAAYFCASSQSGTPNNEQFFGPGTRLTVL.

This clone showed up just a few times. The CDR3 bases are TGTGCCAGCAGCTTACATGACTATGGCTACACCTTC. This gives the protein CASSLHDYGYTF. This sequence joins TRBV11-2 and TRBJ1-2; the D is unclear. V lost 2 bases and J lost 3, with 4 bases in between. The CDR3 runs 12 residues. CDR1 SGHAT and CDR2 FQNNGV come from the germline V gene.

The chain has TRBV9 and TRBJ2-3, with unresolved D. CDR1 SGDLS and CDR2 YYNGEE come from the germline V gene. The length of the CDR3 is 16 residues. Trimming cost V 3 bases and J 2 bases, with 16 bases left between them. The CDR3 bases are TGTGCCAGCAGCGCCCCCGTCGTCGGACCCACAGATACGCAGTATTTT. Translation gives CASSAPVVGPTDTQYF.

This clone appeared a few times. Here the CDR3 reads CAWSVTRGGYTF. The CDR3 DNA is TGTGCCTGGAGTGTAACGCGAGGCGGCTACACCTTC. The chain recombines TRBV30 with TRBJ1-2; D is ambiguous. The CDR3 is made up of 12 amino acids. V lost 0 bases and J lost 8, with 10 bases in between. Germline V lookup: CDR1 GTSNPN, CDR2 SVGIG (reference sequence). Supplemented by reference TRBV30 and TRBJ1-2, the full variable domain reads SQTIHQWPATLVQPVGSPLSLECTVEGTSNPNLYWYRQAAGRGLQLLFYSVGIGQISSEVPQNLSASRPQDRQFILSSKKLLLSDSGFYLCAWSVTRGGYTFGSGTRLTVV.

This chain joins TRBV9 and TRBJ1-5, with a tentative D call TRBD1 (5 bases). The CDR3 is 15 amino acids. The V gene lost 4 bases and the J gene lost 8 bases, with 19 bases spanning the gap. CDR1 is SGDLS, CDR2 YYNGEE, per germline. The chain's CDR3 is CASSHGGGIGEPQHF. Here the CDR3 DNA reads TGTGCCAGCAGCCACGGGGGTGGGATTGGGGAGCCCCAGCATTTT.

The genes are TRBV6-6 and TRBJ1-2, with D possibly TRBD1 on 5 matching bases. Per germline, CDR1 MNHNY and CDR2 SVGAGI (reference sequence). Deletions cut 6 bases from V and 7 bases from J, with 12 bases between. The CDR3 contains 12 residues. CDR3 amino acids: CASSQGAGGYTF. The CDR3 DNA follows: TGTGCCAGCAGCCAAGGGGCGGGTGGCTACACCTTC.

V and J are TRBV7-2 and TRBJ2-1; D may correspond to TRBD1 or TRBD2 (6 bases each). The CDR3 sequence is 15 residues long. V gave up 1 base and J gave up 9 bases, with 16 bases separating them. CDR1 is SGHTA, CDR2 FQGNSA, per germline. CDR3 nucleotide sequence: TGTGCCAGCAGCTTAGATCTGGGGGGCGTACGTGAGCAGTTCTTC. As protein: CASSLDLGGVREQFF. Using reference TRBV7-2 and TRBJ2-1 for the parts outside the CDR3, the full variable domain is GAGVSQSPSNKVTEKGKDVELRCDPISGHTALYWYRQSLGQGLEFLIYFQGNSAPDKSGLPSDRFSAERTGGSVSTLTIQRTQQEDSAVYLCASSLDLGGVREQFFGPGTRLTVL.

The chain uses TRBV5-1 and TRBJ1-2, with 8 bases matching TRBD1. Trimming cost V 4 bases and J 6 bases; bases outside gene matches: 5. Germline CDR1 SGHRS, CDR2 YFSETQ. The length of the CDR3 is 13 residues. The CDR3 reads CASSRLGQDGYTF. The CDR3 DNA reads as TGCGCCAGCAGCCGACTGGGACAGGATGGCTACACCTTC.

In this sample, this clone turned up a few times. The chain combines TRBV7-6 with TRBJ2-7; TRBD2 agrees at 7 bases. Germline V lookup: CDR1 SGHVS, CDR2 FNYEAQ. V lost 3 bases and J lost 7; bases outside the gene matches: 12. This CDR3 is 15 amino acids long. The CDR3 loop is CASSLSAGVLGEQYF. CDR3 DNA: TGTGCCAGCAGCTTGTCGGCGGGGGTTTTGGGGGAGCAGTACTTC.

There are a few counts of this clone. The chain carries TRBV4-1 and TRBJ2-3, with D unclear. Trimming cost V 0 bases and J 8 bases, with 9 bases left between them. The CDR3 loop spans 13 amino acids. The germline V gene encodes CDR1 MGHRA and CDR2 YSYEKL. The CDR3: CASSQDGEGTQYF. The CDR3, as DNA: TGCGCCAGCAGCCAAGATGGGGAAGGTACGCAGTATTTT.

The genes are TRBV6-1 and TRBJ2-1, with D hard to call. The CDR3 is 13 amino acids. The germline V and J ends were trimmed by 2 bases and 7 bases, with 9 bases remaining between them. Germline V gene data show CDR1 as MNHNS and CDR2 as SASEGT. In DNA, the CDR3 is TGTGCCAGCAGTGAAAGGGTTTGGAATGAGCAGTTCTTC. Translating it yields CASSERVWNEQFF.

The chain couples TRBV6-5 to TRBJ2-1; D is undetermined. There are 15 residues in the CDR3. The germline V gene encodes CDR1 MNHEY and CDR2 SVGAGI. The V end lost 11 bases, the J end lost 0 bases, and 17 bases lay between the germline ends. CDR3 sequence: CAGKGLLCSYNEQFF. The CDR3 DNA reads TGTGCCGGAAAAGGCCTCCTCTGCTCCTACAATGAGCAGTTCTTC.

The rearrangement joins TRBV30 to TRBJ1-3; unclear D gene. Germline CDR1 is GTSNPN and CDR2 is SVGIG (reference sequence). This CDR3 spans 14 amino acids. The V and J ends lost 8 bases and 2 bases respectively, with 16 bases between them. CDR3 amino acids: CAPSGRATGNTIYF. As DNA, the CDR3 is TGTGCCCCTAGTGGGCGAGCTACTGGAAACACCATATATTTT.

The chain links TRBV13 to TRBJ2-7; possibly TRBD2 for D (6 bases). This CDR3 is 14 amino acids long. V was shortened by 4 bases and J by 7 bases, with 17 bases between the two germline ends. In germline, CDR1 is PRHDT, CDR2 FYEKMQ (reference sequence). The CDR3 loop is CASSWGPSGREQYF. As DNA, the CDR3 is TGTGCCAGCAGCTGGGGACCGTCGGGGAGGGAGCAGTACTTC.

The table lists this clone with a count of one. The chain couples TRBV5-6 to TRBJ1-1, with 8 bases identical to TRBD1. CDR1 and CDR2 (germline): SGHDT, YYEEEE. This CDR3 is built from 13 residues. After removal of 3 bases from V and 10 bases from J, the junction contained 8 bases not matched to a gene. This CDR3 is CASSSNQGAGAFF. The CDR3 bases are TGTGCCAGCAGCTCGAACCAGGGGGCGGGAGCTTTCTTT.

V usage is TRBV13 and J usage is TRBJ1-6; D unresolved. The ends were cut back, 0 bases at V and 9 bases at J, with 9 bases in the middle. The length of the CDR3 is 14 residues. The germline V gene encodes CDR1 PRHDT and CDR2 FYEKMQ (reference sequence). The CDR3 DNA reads TGTGCCAGCAGCTTAGGCGGAGTAAGTTCACCCCTCCACTTT. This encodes CASSLGGVSSPLHF. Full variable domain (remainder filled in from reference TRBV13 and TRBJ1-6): AAGVIQSPRHLIKEKRETATLKCYPIPRHDTVYWYQQGPGQDPQFLISFYEKMQSDKGSIPDRFSAQQFSDYHSELNMSSLELGDSALYFCASSLGGVSSPLHFGNGTRLTVT.

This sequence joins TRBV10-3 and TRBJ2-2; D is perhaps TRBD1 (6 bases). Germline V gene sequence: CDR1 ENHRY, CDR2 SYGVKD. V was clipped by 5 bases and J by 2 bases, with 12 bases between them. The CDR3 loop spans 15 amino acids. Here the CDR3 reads CAISQGIHNTGELFF. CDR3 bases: TGTGCCATCAGTCAGGGGATTCATAACACCGGGGAGCTGTTTTTT.

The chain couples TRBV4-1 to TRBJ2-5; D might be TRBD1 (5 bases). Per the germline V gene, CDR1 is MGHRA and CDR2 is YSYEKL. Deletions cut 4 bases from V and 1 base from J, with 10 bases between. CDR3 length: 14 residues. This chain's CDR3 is CASSPGHIQETQYF. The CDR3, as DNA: TGCGCCAGCAGCCCAGGACATATCCAAGAGACCCAGTACTTC.

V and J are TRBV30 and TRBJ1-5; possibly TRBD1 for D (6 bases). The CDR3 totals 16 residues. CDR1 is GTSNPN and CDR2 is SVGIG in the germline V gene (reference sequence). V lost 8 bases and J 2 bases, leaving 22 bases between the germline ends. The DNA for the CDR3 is TGTGCCCCTTTACAGGGTCCTTGGGGTGGCAATCAGCCCCAGCATTTT. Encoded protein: CAPLQGPWGGNQPQHF.

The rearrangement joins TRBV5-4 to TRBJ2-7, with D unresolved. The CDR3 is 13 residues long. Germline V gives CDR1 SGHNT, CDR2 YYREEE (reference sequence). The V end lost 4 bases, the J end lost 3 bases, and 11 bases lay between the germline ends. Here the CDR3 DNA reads TGTGCCAGCAGCCCGTGGGGTAGCTACGAGCAGTACTTC. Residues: CASSPWGSYEQYF.

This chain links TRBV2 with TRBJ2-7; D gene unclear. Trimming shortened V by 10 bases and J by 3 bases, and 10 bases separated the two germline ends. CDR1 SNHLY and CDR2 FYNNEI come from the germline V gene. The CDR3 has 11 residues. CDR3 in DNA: TGTGCCACCTCAGGAATCTACGAGCAGTACTTC. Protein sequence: CATSGIYEQYF.